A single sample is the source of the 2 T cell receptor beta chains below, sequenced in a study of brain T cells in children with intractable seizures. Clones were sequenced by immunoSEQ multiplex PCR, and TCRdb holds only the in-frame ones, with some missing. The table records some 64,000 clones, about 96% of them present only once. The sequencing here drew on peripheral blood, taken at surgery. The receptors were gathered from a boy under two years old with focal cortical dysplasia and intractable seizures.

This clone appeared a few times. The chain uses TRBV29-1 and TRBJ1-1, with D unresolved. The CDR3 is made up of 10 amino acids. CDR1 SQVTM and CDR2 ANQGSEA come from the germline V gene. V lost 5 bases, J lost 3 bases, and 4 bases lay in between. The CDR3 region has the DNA TGCAGCGTTTTGGACACTGAAGCTTTCTTT. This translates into CSVLDTEAFF.

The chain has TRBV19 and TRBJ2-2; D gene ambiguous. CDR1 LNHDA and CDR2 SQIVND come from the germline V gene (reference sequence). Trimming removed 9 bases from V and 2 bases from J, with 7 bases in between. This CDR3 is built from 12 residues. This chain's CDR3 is CASRTNTGELFF. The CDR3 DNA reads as TGTGCCAGCCGGACCAACACCGGGGAGCTGTTTTTT.